The clone carrying this TCR beta chain was detected only a few times. These data come from a study of blood T cells in healthy people across ages. Germline CDR1 and CDR2: MNHNS and SASEGT. The CDR3 has 15 residues. The trim removed 7 bases at V and 2 bases at J, leaving 5 bases unmatched. Using a J-beta primer mix together with a sample-barcoded 5' primer, a second PCR was run for roughly 6 to 12 cycles. TCRdb processed the 5' RACE reads anew with MiXCR; each CDR3 protein has one entry. The sample yields some 850,000 distinct CDR3 sequences, under 30% seen once. A further study also used this sample, focusing on T cells of mothers and their children.

Specimen: blood. This TCR was recovered from a boy younger than 18 in good health. The chain joins TRBV6-1 to TRBJ2-5, with 12 bases that match TRBD2. This CDR3 reads CASKRLAGVQETQYF. DNA for the CDR3: TGTGCCAGCAAACGACTAGCGGGGGTTCAAGAGACCCAGTACTTC.